What follows are 12 T cell receptor beta chains derived from one specimen sequenced in a study of response to subunit inactivated influenza vaccine. One entry per CDR3 protein, called by TCRdb with MiXCR from the RT-PCR reads. Among about 830,000 distinct CDR3 sequences listed, around 20% were seen once. This sample comprised PBMCs from blood, obtained 5 days after vaccination. The receptors shown here come from a man aged 45-60 years who received an inactivated influenza vaccine.

This clonotype was seen a handful of times. The chain has TRBV15 and TRBJ1-5, with 8 bases lining up with TRBD1. The V gene end was trimmed by 0 bases and the J gene end by 2 bases; junction bases not matched to a gene: 3. Germline CDR1 reads LNHNV; CDR2 reads YYDKDF (reference sequence). CDR3 length: 16 residues. CDR3 amino acids: CATSRDDRGGNQPQHF. DNA of the CDR3: TGTGCCACCAGCAGAGACGACAGGGGAGGCAATCAGCCCCAGCATTTT. The variable domain in full, completed from reference TRBV15 and TRBJ1-5, reads DAMVIQNPRYQVTQFGKPVTLSCSQTLNHNVMYWYQQKSSQAPKLLFHYYDKDFNNEADTPDNFQSRRPNTSFCFLDIRSPGLGDTAMYLCATSRDDRGGNQPQHFGDGTRLSIL.

This clonotype appeared many times. The J gene is TRBJ2-1, the V gene TRBV10-3, with D maybe TRBD2 (6 bases). Germline-derived CDR1 and CDR2 are ENHRY and SYGVKD. CDR3 length equals 16 residues. The V end was cut by 10 bases, the J end by 1 base, with 20 bases between. CDR3 DNA sequence: TGTGCCACCCGTCAGGAAGCGGGCCCTTCCTACAATGAGCAGTTCTTC. Translation: CATRQEAGPSYNEQFF.

The V and J genes are TRBV10-3 and TRBJ2-4; no definite D call. Trimming pared 6 bases from V and 7 bases from J, leaving 10 bases between. This CDR3 has 12 residues. Germline assignment: CDR1 ENHRY and CDR2 SYGVKD. The CDR3 region is CAISLGGNIQYF. The CDR3 region has the DNA TGTGCCATCAGCTTGGGTGGGAACATTCAGTACTTC.

This clonotype was detected a few times. The chain carries TRBV29-1 and TRBJ2-1, with 7 bases aligning to TRBD2. The CDR3 is 16 amino acids. Germline V CDR1 and CDR2: SQVTM, ANQGSEA. Trimming removed 7 bases from V and 3 bases from J; junction bases left unmatched: 15. CDR3 nucleotide sequence: TGCAGCGCCCTGTCCAGTAGCGGGCCCAACTACAATGAGCAGTTCTTC. It translates to CSALSSSGPNYNEQFF.

This clonotype has only a few counts. CDR3 bases: TGTGCCAGCAGTCCACCCCCACAGCGAACTAATTCACCCCTCCACTTT. This sequence encodes CASSPPPQRTNSPLHF. The gene calls are TRBV27 and TRBJ1-6; D is unclear. Germline V gene lookup returns CDR1 MNHEY and CDR2 SMNVEV (reference sequence). The ends were cut back, 5 bases at V and 6 bases at J, with 17 bases in the middle. This CDR3 has 16 amino acids.

This clonotype was found a few times. J is TRBJ1-4 and V is TRBV5-6; D gene ambiguous. This CDR3 is 15 amino acids long. Germline loops: CDR1 SGHDT, CDR2 YYEEEE. V was trimmed by 1 base and J by 0 bases, leaving 7 bases between them. CDR3 DNA: TGTGCCAGCAGCTTGAAGGGTCCAACTAATGAAAAACTGTTTTTT. Translated, it gives CASSLKGPTNEKLFF.

This sequence joins TRBV21-1 and TRBJ2-1; the tabulated D call, TRBD2, remains unverified against the DNA. TRBV21-1 is deemed a pseudogene. This CDR3 is 15 amino acids long. The CDR3 region is CASSKCGLFYNEQFF. The CDR3 DNA reads TGTGCCAGCAGCAAGTGCGGACTATTCTACAATGAGCAGTTCTTC.

The chain links TRBV28 to TRBJ2-7, with 8 nucleotides matching TRBD2. The CDR3 is made up of 14 amino acids. V shed 8 bases and J 4 bases; nucleotides not matched to a gene: 10. Germline assignment: CDR1 MDHEN and CDR2 SYDVKM. CDR3 coding DNA: TGTGCCAGCCCCACGGAGCGGGAGAGGTACGAGCAGTACTTC. Amino acids: CASPTERERYEQYF.

The rearrangement joins TRBV6-5 to TRBJ2-7; 7 bases align to TRBD1. The V and J ends lost 5 bases and 5 bases, in that order; junction bases with no gene match: 12. This CDR3 is 15 amino acids long. Germline V gives CDR1 MNHEY, CDR2 SVGAGI. The CDR3 nucleotides read TGTGCCAGCAGTAACAGACAGGGTGTGTTCCACGAGCAGTACTTC. Its protein is CASSNRQGVFHEQYF.

This clonotype has more than one count but fewer than ten. J is TRBJ1-1 and V is TRBV6-5, with 7 bases identical to TRBD1. Germline assignment: CDR1 MNHEY and CDR2 SVGAGI. This CDR3 is 17 amino acids long. V shed 4 bases and J 1 base; nucleotides not matched to a gene: 12. Here the CDR3 reads CASSFLLRDSKNTEAFF. CDR3 in DNA: TGTGCCAGCAGTTTTCTCCTCCGGGACAGCAAGAACACTGAAGCTTTCTTT.

This clonotype occurred a few times. The chain carries TRBV27 and TRBJ2-7; D perhaps matches TRBD2 (6 bases). This CDR3 contains 15 residues. Germline assignment: CDR1 MNHEY and CDR2 SMNVEV (reference sequence). V was pared by 0 bases and J by 1 base, with 10 bases between. The CDR3 spells CASSLSSGGSYEQYF. CDR3 in DNA: TGTGCCAGCAGTTTATCATCTGGGGGGTCCTACGAGCAGTACTTC.

This clonotype was seen more than once but under ten times. The chain uses TRBV10-3 and TRBJ2-2; D not resolved. Germline V gene lookup returns CDR1 ENHRY and CDR2 SYGVKD. Trimming took 0 bases from V and 1 from J, leaving 9 bases between them. This CDR3 is built from 16 residues. For the CDR3, the DNA is TGTGCCATCAGTGAGTCATTAAGGGTGAACACCGGGGAGCTGTTTTTT. It yields the protein CAISESLRVNTGELFF.